This T cell receptor (beta chain) derives from a study of shared clonotypes between healthy human individuals. Note on this clone: Antigen: not known.

Germline loops: CDR1 LGHNA, CDR2 YNFKEQ. CDR3 length: 15 amino acids. The J segment lost 9 bases and the V segment lost 0 bases, leaving 6 bases of the junction unmatched. The donors, healthy adults who were HIV-negative, had experienced no recent acute infections or vaccinations. Whole-study findings and limits: Rarefaction exposed incomplete sorted-subset sequencing despite large depth. Richness estimates generally favored naive over memory subsets.

Clones were read by immunoSEQ multiplex PCR, and TCRdb kept only the in-frame ones, dropping some. The table lists about 1 million clones, about 80% of them singletons. The source of this sequence is a man younger than 30 in good health. V is TRBV4-2 and J is TRBJ1-5; TRBD1 matches 9 bases. The sequencing input was memory CD4+ T cells sorted from blood. Stated subset: CD45RA-negative fraction. As DNA, the CDR3 is TGTGCCAGCAGCCAAGAGCAGGACAGGGGAATGCCCCAGCATTTT. Encoded protein: CASSQEQDRGMPQHF.